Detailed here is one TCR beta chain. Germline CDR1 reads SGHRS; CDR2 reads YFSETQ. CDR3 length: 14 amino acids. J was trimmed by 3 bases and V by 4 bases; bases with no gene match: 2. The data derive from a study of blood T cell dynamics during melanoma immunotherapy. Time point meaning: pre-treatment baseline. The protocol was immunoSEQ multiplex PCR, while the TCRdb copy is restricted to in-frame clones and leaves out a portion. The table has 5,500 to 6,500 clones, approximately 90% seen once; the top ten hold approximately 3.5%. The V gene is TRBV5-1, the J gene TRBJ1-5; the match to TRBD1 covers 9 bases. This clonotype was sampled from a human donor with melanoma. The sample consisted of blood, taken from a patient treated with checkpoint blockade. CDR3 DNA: TGCGCCAGCAGCAGGACAGGGGCCAATCAGCCCCAGCATTTT. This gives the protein CASSRTGANQPQHF.